This note documents a single T cell receptor beta chain sequence. Its antigen is unknown. The data belong to a study of shared clonotypes between healthy human individuals. Study-level results: Generally, naive subsets came out with larger estimated richness than memory subsets. The small donor group covered limited genetic and exposure diversity.

The run depth of the assay was deep. Some clones are missing from TCRdb's copy, which holds only in-frame ones; the method was immunoSEQ multiplex PCR. The sample has some 350,000 clones; about 74% are singletons. The germline V gene has CDR1 MNHEY and CDR2 SVGAGI. The CDR3 totals 14 residues. Trimming cost V 0 bases and J 5 bases, with 8 bases left between them. CD45RA-negative memory and CD45RA+ naive subsets were split from the CD4+ cells. The chain combines TRBV6-5 with TRBJ1-5, with a weak D call TRBD1 (5 bases). Sequencing was performed on memory CD4+ T cells sorted from blood. Subset of the sample: CD45RA-negative fraction. The sequence came from a man younger than 40 in good health. The DNA for the CDR3 is TGTGCCAGCAGTTACTCGGGCAGGGATCAGCCCCAGCATTTT. This gives the protein CASSYSGRDQPQHF.